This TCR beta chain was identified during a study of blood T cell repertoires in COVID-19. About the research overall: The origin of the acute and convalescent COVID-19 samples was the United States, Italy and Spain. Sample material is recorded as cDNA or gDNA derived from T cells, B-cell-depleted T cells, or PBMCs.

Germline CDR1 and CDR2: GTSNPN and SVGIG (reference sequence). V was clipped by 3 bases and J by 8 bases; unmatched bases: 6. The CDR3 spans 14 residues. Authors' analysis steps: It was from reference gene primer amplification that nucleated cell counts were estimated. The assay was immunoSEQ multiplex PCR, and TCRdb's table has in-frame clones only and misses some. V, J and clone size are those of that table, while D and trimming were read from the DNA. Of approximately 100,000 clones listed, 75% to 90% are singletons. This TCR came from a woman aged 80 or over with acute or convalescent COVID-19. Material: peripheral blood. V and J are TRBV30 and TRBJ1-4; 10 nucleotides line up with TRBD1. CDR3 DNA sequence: TGTGCCTGGAGGGGGACAGGGGCGGCGGAAAAACTGTTTTTT. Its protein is CAWRGTGAAEKLFF.